This TCR beta chain was observed in a study of cytomegalovirus exposure and HLA in healthy donors. Across the study: The study's early data release held tens of millions of unique TCRs from HLA-typed donors. Study results and caveats: When analyzed later, a missense DCLRE1C variant was found to be linked to TCR beta V- and J-gene trimming.

The PCR made use of 60 Vbeta and 13 Jbeta primers. Here immunoSEQ multiplex PCR was the method, and the copy in TCRdb shows in-frame clones only, minus some. Among over 150,000 clones, approximately 78% were seen once, and the ten largest hold approximately 7%. Note on this clone: Its cognate antigen is unknown.

Germline assignment: CDR1 SGHDT and CDR2 YYEEEE. V shed 5 bases and J shed 5 bases, with 16 bases lying between them. This CDR3 spans 14 amino acids. The receptor was isolated from a young woman in good health and CMV-seropositive. The chain recombines TRBV5-6 with TRBJ1-1; D is ambiguous. Sequenced sample: PBMCs. CDR3 sequence (DNA): TGTGCCAGCAGTCTTGGGTGGTCCGGGACTGAAGCTTTCTTT. Its protein product is CASSLGWSGTEAFF.